This T cell receptor beta chain comes out of a study of Graves' ophthalmopathy and Graves' hyperthyroidism. Across the whole study: Stable hyperthyroidism was defined by absence of ophthalmopathy within 18 months of follow-up.

Worth noting for this clonotype: Its matching antigen is unknown. This CDR3 is missing its conserved last phenylalanine or tryptophan, likely due to a read error. The DNA is left out, because the CDR3 cannot be placed on it with certainty; the CDR3 is given as TCRdb lists it.

Study findings and constraints: Thyroid clonotypes that were expanded above 0.001 frequency mostly also appeared in blood.

The authors amplified TCR beta CDR3 regions from RNA transcripts. The first-round RT-PCR employed HTBI primers together with the Qiagen OneStep RT-PCR kit. A multiplex PCR was then performed as the second round. TCRdb redid the calling of the multiplex PCR reads with MiXCR, one entry per CDR3 protein. Found here are 500,000 to 600,000 distinct CDR3 sequences, roughly 39% of them singletons; the top ten hold about 4%. The CDR3 contains 8 residues when both ends are counted. The germline CDR1 and CDR2 sequences are SGHRS and YFSETQ. The sample was peripheral blood or thyroid tissue (not recorded which). The TCR sequence derives from an adult man with Graves' hyperthyroidism. The J gene is TRBJ2-5, the V gene TRBV5-1. The CDR3 sequence: CASSLIGS.